This T cell receptor (beta chain) comes out of a study of blood T cell repertoires in COVID-19. The wider study: COVID-19 samples from acute and convalescent phases originated in the United States, Italy and Spain. The cDNA or gDNA used as material had been derived from T cells, B-cell-depleted T cells, or PBMCs.

Source study methods: Amplification of reference gene primers was used by the study to estimate nucleated cell counts. Method: immunoSEQ multiplex PCR; TCRdb's copy keeps in-frame clones and lacks some. That table supplies the V and J calls and clone size; D and trimming were determined from the DNA. In the table there are 250,000 or so clones, under 90% of which are singletons. The CDR3 is 15 amino acids. Germline CDR1 MDHEN, CDR2 SYDVKM. Trimming at V came to 5 bases and at J to 5 bases, leaving 7 bases not matched to a gene. Specimen: peripheral blood. The source is a man in his sixties with acute or convalescent COVID-19. The rearrangement joins TRBV28 to TRBJ1-3; 9 bases agree with TRBD1. CDR3 nucleotides: TGTGCCAGCAGTCGCGGGACAGGGTTGAGAAACACCATATATTTT. Its translation: CASSRGTGLRNTIYF.